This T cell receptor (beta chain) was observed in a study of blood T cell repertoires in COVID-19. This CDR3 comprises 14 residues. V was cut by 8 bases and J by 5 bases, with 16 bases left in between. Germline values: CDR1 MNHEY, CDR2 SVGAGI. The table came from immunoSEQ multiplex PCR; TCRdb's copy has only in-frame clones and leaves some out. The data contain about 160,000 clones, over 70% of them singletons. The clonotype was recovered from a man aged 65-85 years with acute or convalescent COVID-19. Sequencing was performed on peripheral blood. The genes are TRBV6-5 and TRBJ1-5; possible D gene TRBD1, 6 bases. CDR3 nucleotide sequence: TGTGCCAGCGATAGTGTGGGGGCTCATCAGCCCCAGCATTTT. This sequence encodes CASDSVGAHQPQHF.